This TCR beta chain was sequenced for a study of cytomegalovirus exposure and HLA in healthy donors. Study-wide results and caveats: Cytomegalovirus-associated TCR beta chains were listed, numbering 164. Testing in vitro showed a few CMV-associated chains specific for CMV antigens.

Repertoires were generated with immunoSEQ multiplex PCR, while TCRdb's copy carries only in-frame clones and drops some. The sample shows tens of thousands of clones, over 80% of them seen only once. These donors were members of the roughly 120-subject validation cohort, a group separate from the roughly 700-subject first cohort. In the case of this clone: Its matching antigen is unknown.

The length of the CDR3 is 17 residues. Germline-derived CDR1 and CDR2 are LNHDA and SQIVND (reference sequence). After removal of 3 bases from V and 2 bases from J, the junction contained 8 bases not matched to a gene. Material for sequencing was PBMCs. V and J are TRBV19 and TRBJ1-5; 9 bases are shared with TRBD1. The sequence was collected from a man aged 25-45 years in good health and CMV-seronegative. As DNA, the CDR3 is TGTGCCAGTAGTATTTTGTCGGACAGGGGAGGCAATCAGCCCCAGCATTTT. Its translation: CASSILSDRGGNQPQHF.